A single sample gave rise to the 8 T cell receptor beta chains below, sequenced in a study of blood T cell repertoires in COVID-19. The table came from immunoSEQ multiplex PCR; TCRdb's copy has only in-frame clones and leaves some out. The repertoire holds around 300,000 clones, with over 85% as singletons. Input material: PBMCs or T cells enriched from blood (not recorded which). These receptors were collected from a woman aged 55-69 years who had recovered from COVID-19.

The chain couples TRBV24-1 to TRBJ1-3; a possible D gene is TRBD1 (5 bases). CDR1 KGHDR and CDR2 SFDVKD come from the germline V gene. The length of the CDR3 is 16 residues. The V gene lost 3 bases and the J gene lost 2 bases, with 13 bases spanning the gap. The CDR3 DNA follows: TGTGCCACCAGTGATCGCGAACAGGTACCTGGAAACACCATATATTTT. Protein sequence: CATSDREQVPGNTIYF.

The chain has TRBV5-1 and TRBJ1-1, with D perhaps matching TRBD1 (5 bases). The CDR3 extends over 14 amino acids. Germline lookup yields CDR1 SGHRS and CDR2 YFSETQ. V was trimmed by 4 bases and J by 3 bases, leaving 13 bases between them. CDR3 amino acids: CASSAGGGYTEAFF. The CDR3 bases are TGCGCCAGCAGCGCTGGGGGGGGATACACTGAAGCTTTCTTT.

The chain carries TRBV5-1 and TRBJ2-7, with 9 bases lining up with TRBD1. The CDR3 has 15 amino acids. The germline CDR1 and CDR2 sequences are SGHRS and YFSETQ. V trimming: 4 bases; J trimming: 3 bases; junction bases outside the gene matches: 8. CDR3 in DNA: TGCGCCAGCAGCAGGGGACAGGGATGGGGCTACGAGCAGTACTTC. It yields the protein CASSRGQGWGYEQYF.

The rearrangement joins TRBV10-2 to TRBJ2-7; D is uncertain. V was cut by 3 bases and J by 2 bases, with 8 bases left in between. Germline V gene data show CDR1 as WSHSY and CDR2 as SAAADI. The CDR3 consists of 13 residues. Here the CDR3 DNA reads TGCGCCAGCAGTGAAGCACCCACCTACGAGCAGTACTTC. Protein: CASSEAPTYEQYF.

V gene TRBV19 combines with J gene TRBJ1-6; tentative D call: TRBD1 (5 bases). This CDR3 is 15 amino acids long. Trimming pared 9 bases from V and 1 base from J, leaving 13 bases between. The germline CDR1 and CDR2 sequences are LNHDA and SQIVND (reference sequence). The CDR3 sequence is CASEDNRSYNSPLHF. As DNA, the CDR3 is TGTGCCAGCGAGGACAATAGGTCCTATAATTCACCCCTCCACTTT. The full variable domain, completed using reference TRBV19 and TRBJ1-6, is DGGITQSPKYLFRKEGQNVTLSCEQNLNHDAMYWYRQDPGQGLRLIYYSQIVNDFQKGDIAEGYSVSREKKESFPLTVTSAQKNPTAFYLCASEDNRSYNSPLHFGNGTRLTVT.

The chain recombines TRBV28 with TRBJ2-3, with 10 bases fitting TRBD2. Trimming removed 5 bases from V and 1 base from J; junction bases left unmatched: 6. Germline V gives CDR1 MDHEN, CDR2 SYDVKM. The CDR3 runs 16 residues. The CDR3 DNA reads TGTGCCAGCAGTGGCCCCGGGACTAGCGGCACAGATACGCAGTATTTT. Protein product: CASSGPGTSGTDTQYF.

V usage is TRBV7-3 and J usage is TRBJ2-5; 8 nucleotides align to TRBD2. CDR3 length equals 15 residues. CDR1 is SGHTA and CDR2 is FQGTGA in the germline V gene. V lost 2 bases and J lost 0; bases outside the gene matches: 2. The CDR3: CASSLVAGYQETQYF. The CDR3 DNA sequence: TGTGCCAGCAGCTTAGTAGCGGGGTACCAAGAGACCCAGTACTTC.

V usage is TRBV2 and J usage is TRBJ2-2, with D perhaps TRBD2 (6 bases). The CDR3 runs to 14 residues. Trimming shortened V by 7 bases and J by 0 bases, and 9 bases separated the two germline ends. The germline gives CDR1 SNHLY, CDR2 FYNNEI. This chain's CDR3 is CASNRDSNTGELFF. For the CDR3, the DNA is TGTGCCAGCAATAGGGACTCGAACACCGGGGAGCTGTTTTTT.